This TCR beta chain was obtained from a study of blood T cell repertoires in COVID-19. For the study at large: The United States, Italy and Spain supplied acute and convalescent COVID-19 samples. Nucleic acid was either cDNA or gDNA, and it came from T cells, B-cell-depleted T cells, or PBMCs.

Study processing details: Counts of nucleated cells, estimated from reference gene primer amplification, were obtained. Method: immunoSEQ multiplex PCR; TCRdb's copy keeps in-frame clones and lacks some. That table furnishes V, J and clone size, whereas the DNA furnished D and trimming. The table includes 200,000 to 300,000 clones, 80% to 90% detected once. V gave up 0 bases and J gave up 3 bases, with 9 bases separating them. The CDR3 consists of 14 residues. In germline, CDR1 is SGHRS, CDR2 YFSETQ. The sequence was collected from a man aged 60-69 years with acute or convalescent COVID-19. The specimen was peripheral blood. This rearrangement joins TRBV5-1 to TRBJ1-1; D is ambiguous. Written as DNA, the CDR3 is TGCGCCAGCAGCTTGGCCCCGGACTACACTGAAGCTTTCTTT. Translated, it gives CASSLAPDYTEAFF.